The 8 T cell receptor beta chains below were found in one sample sequenced in a study of blood T cell repertoires in COVID-19. The method was immunoSEQ multiplex PCR; TCRdb's version includes in-frame clones alone and lacks a portion of them. The sample includes a few hundred thousand clones, about 90% of them seen just once. Material for sequencing was peripheral blood. The receptors here all came from a woman aged 45 to 65 who had recovered from COVID-19.

The gene calls are TRBV19 and TRBJ2-7; D perhaps matches TRBD2 (5 bases). The CDR3 consists of 14 residues. Germline CDR1 is LNHDA and CDR2 is SQIVND (reference sequence). The V and J ends lost 4 bases and 6 bases respectively, with 16 bases between them. Written as DNA, the CDR3 is TGTGCCAGTAGTACCCGCCAGCGGCGTCGCGAGCAGTACTTC. It specifies CASSTRQRRREQYF.

The rearrangement uses TRBV6-4 and TRBJ1-1, with a possible D match to TRBD1 (6 bases). CDR1 is MRHNA and CDR2 is SNTAGT in the germline V gene. The V end lost 5 bases, the J end lost 4 bases, and 11 bases lay between the germline ends. The CDR3 covers 13 residues. CDR3 amino acids: CASSTGQGTEAFF. In DNA form, the CDR3 reads TGTGCCAGCAGTACAGGGCAAGGCACTGAAGCTTTCTTT.

The chain combines TRBV9 with TRBJ2-1; tentatively, D is TRBD2 (5 bases). Germline loops: CDR1 SGDLS, CDR2 YYNGEE. The V and J ends lost 0 bases and 3 bases respectively, with 10 bases between them. The CDR3 consists of 15 residues. The CDR3 spells CASSVVEAVYNEQFF. The CDR3 DNA sequence: TGTGCCAGCAGCGTAGTGGAGGCAGTCTACAATGAGCAGTTCTTC.

This clone was picked up one time. The same CDR3 also results from other DNA sequences found in this sample. This chain connects TRBV6-2 or TRBV6-3 to TRBJ1-5; a weak D match, TRBD1 (6 bases). The CDR3 totals 13 residues. V was trimmed by 4 bases and J by 4 bases, leaving 8 bases between them. Germline V gene lookup returns CDR1 MNHEY and CDR2 SVGEGT. The CDR3 protein is CASSWTENQPQHF. Written as DNA, the CDR3 is TGTGCCAGCAGTTGGACAGAGAATCAGCCCCAGCATTTT.

This clone has just one count. The V gene is TRBV5-1, the J gene TRBJ2-1; TRBD1 might be the D (6 bases). V gave up 3 bases and J gave up 5 bases, with 12 bases separating them. This CDR3 contains 14 residues. Germline values: CDR1 SGHRS, CDR2 YFSETQ. The CDR3, as DNA: TGCGCCAGCAGCTCACAGGGAATCAACAATGAGCAGTTCTTC. This encodes CASSSQGINNEQFF.

This chain links TRBV4-3 with TRBJ2-1; D is unclear. CDR1 and CDR2 (germline): LGHNA, YSLEER. CDR3 length: 17 residues. The germline V and J ends were trimmed by 4 bases and 0 bases, with 16 bases remaining between them. CDR3 amino acids: CASSPRVEFYSYNEQFF. Written as DNA, the CDR3 is TGCGCCAGCAGCCCTCGAGTCGAATTCTACTCCTACAATGAGCAGTTCTTC.

The chain is built from TRBV6-1 and TRBJ2-7; 7 bases map to TRBD2. V dropped 2 bases and J dropped 7; count of bases not matched to a gene: 2. CDR1 is MNHNS, CDR2 SASEGT, per germline. This CDR3 has 12 amino acids. The CDR3 is CASSESGGEQYF. The CDR3 coding sequence is TGTGCCAGCAGTGAATCCGGGGGGGAGCAGTACTTC.

J is TRBJ1-5 and V is TRBV20-1, with no clear D. V lost 3 bases and J 0 bases, leaving 6 bases between the germline ends. Germline assignment: CDR1 DFQATT and CDR2 SNEGSKA (reference sequence). The CDR3 is 13 residues long. CDR3 sequence (DNA): TGCAGTGCTAGTGGCGCTAGCAATCAGCCCCAGCATTTT. As protein: CSASGASNQPQHF.